This T cell receptor (beta chain) was found in a study of blood T cell repertoires in COVID-19. Study-level background: Samples representing acute and convalescent COVID-19 were sourced from the United States, Italy and Spain.

Seattle patients were enrolled while actively infected and followed longitudinally. The CDR3 spans 15 residues. In germline, CDR1 is SGDLS, CDR2 YYNGEE. J was trimmed by 5 bases and V by 3 bases; bases with no gene match: 7. Original methodology: Reference gene primer amplification gave estimated nucleated cell counts. Sequenced by immunoSEQ multiplex PCR; TCRdb stores in-frame clones only, minus some. D and trimming come from the DNA, and the V and J calls and clone size come from that table. The table shows approximately 270,000 clones, with about 91% occurring only once. Sequencing was done on a sample of peripheral blood. The chain links TRBV9 to TRBJ1-1; 10 bases are shared with TRBD1. This TCR came from a woman in her 30s with COVID-19, enrolled during active disease. CDR3 DNA: TGTGCCAGCAGCGCCCCGGACAGGGGGGAAACTGAAGCTTTCTTT. Its translation is CASSAPDRGETEAFF.